The 23 T cell receptor beta chains reported below all come from one sample, sequenced in a study of T cells after yellow fever vaccination. MiXCR was run by TCRdb on the 5' RACE reads, yielding one entry per CDR3 protein. The table records hundreds of thousands of distinct CDR3 sequences, around a sixth of them present only once. Sample: PBMCs, taken roughly 5 days after the first yellow fever vaccination. The receptors come from a man between 18 and 35 years old who received the YFV17D yellow fever vaccine.

The gene calls are TRBV5-1 and TRBJ2-1; TRBD2 matches 9 bases. V dropped 5 bases and J dropped 2; count of bases not matched to a gene: 5. The CDR3 runs 15 residues. Germline V CDR1 and CDR2: SGHRS, YFSETQ. CDR3 amino acids: CASRSGGGAYNEQFF. The CDR3 nucleotides are TGCGCCAGCAGGTCCGGCGGGGGGGCCTACAATGAGCAGTTCTTC.

This clonotype was recorded a few times. V and J are TRBV20-1 and TRBJ2-3; either TRBD1 or TRBD2 may fit D (6 bases each). The CDR3 extends over 19 amino acids. V shed 1 base and J shed 1 base, with 24 bases lying between them. CDR1 and CDR2 from the germline V gene are DFQATT and SNEGSKA (reference sequence). In DNA form, the CDR3 reads TGCAGTGCTAGAGCCTCCAACTACGGGGGCCAGGGGCGCACAGATACGCAGTATTTT. Translating it yields CSARASNYGGQGRTDTQYF.

This clonotype was seen a handful of times. V and J are TRBV2 and TRBJ1-1; possible D gene TRBD1, 5 bases. There are 14 residues in the CDR3. Trimming stripped 10 bases from V and 2 bases from J, with 17 bases between. The V gene's germline CDR1 is SNHLY and CDR2 FYNNEI. In DNA, the CDR3 is TGTGCCACCGAACGGCTACAGGTAAACACTGAAGCTTTCTTT. The encoded protein is CATERLQVNTEAFF.

This clonotype appeared a few times. The chain couples TRBV4-2 to TRBJ1-6, with 10 nucleotides matching TRBD1. The CDR3 covers 15 residues. Germline loops: CDR1 LGHNA, CDR2 YNFKEQ. The V gene end was trimmed by 8 bases and the J gene end by 7 bases; junction bases not matched to a gene: 8. In DNA form, the CDR3 reads TGTGCCAGCTGTCCCGGGACAGGGGTCAATTCACCCCTCCACTTT. Residues: CASCPGTGVNSPLHF.

The rearrangement links TRBV5-4 to TRBJ2-3, with D possibly matching TRBD2 (7 bases). The V gene lost 2 bases and the J gene lost 1 base, with 11 bases spanning the gap. The CDR3 sequence is 15 residues long. The germline V gene has CDR1 SGHNT and CDR2 YYREEE (reference sequence). The CDR3 bases are TGTGCCAGCAGCTTCCTCGGGGGGCGCACAGATACGCAGTATTTT. Translated: CASSFLGGRTDTQYF. The whole variable domain, remainder taken from reference TRBV5-4 and TRBJ2-3, is ETGVTQSPTHLIKTRGQQVTLRCSSQSGHNTVSWYQQALGQGPQFIFQYYREEENGRGNFPPRFSGLQFPNYSSELNVNALELDDSALYLCASSFLGGRTDTQYFGPGTRLTVL.

The gene calls are TRBV5-1 and TRBJ2-1, with TRBD1 identical over 12 bases. CDR3 length equals 14 residues. The germline V gene encodes CDR1 SGHRS and CDR2 YFSETQ. V shed 4 bases and J 9 bases; nucleotides not matched to a gene: 5. CDR3 sequence: CASSRGTGGLEQFF. Here the CDR3 DNA reads TGCGCCAGCAGCCGGGGGACAGGGGGCCTTGAGCAGTTCTTC.

This clonotype came up a few times. CDR3 sequence reads: CATRSSYNEQFF. The CDR3 DNA is TGTGCCACCCGATCGTCCTACAATGAGCAGTTCTTC. The rearrangement links TRBV15 to TRBJ2-1; D is undetermined. The CDR3 length is 12 residues. Germline V gives CDR1 LNHNV, CDR2 YYDKDF (reference sequence). The germline V and J ends were trimmed by 8 bases and 1 base, with 6 bases remaining between them.

This clonotype was recorded many times. This rearrangement joins TRBV2 to TRBJ1-1; no firm D call. The V gene lost 1 base and the J gene lost 4 bases, with 7 bases spanning the gap. CDR1 is SNHLY, CDR2 FYNNEI, per germline. The CDR3 runs 13 residues. As DNA, the CDR3 is TGTGCCAGCAGTGAAGGCCCGGGCACTGAAGCTTTCTTT. Protein product: CASSEGPGTEAFF. Variable domain in full (rest from reference TRBV2 and TRBJ1-1): EPEVTQTPSHQVTQMGQEVILRCVPISNHLYFYWYRQILGQKVEFLVSFYNNEISEKSEIFDDQFSVERPDGSNFTLKIRSTKLEDSAMYFCASSEGPGTEAFFGQGTRLTVV.

This clonotype was seen a handful of times. The genes are TRBV5-1 and TRBJ2-5, with D perhaps TRBD2 (6 bases). CDR3 length: 16 amino acids. V was clipped by 5 bases and J by 1 base, with 18 bases between them. The germline V gene encodes CDR1 SGHRS and CDR2 YFSETQ. CDR3 coding DNA: TGCGCCAGCAGTCCCGGGGGTCTCGCGGGCCAAGAGACCCAGTACTTC. Its protein is CASSPGGLAGQETQYF.

This clonotype has at least ten counts. CDR3 sequence reads: CASSFRQGEQYF. The CDR3 region has the DNA TGCGCCAGCAGCTTCAGGCAGGGCGAGCAGTACTTC. The rearrangement links TRBV5-1 to TRBJ2-7, with D tentatively TRBD1 (5 bases). The CDR3 runs 12 residues. Deletions cut 2 bases from V and 6 bases from J, with 9 bases between. The germline V gene has CDR1 SGHRS and CDR2 YFSETQ.

The V gene is TRBV7-3, the J gene TRBJ2-5; D is perhaps TRBD1 (6 bases). Germline CDR1 reads SGHTA; CDR2 reads FQGTGA. The CDR3 runs to 15 residues. Trimming cost V 2 bases and J 0 bases, with 10 bases left between them. The chain's CDR3 is CASSLVGTNQETQYF. The CDR3, as DNA: TGTGCCAGCAGCTTAGTCGGGACAAACCAAGAGACCCAGTACTTC.

The V and J genes are TRBV3-1 and TRBJ2-7; 7 nucleotides match TRBD2. Germline V gene sequence: CDR1 LGHDT, CDR2 YNNKEL (reference sequence). The CDR3 has 14 amino acids. V lost 1 base to trimming and J lost 3 bases; unmatched junction nucleotides: 3. The CDR3 reads CASSQGGTNYEQYF. CDR3 DNA: TGTGCCAGCAGCCAAGGTGGGACTAACTACGAGCAGTACTTC.

This rearrangement joins TRBV6-5 to TRBJ1-6; 9 bases are a match to TRBD1. Germline V gene sequence: CDR1 MNHEY, CDR2 SVGAGI. The CDR3 spans 11 residues. Germline trimming cut 5 bases from V and 13 bases from J; bases unmatched to any gene: 0. CDR3 region: CASSGQGPLHF. In nucleotides, the CDR3 is TGTGCCAGCAGTGGACAGGGGCCCCTCCACTTT.

The J gene is TRBJ2-1, the V gene TRBV7-2; 15 bases are a match to TRBD2. Germline CDR1 reads SGHTA; CDR2 reads FQGNSA. This CDR3 region has 16 residues. With V trimmed by 5 bases and J by 10 bases, 9 bases remained unmatched. CDR3 sequence: CASSISGTSGGTEQFF. DNA of the CDR3: TGTGCCAGCAGCATCTCCGGGACTAGCGGGGGGACGGAGCAGTTCTTC.

The V and J genes are TRBV7-2 and TRBJ2-1; 7 positions agree with TRBD2. This CDR3 region has 15 residues. J gave up 3 bases and V 5 bases, and 7 bases lay outside the gene matches. Germline V CDR1 and CDR2: SGHTA, FQGNSA. CDR3 protein: CASSPQRDFYNEQFF. The CDR3 DNA follows: TGTGCCAGCAGCCCCCAGCGGGACTTCTACAATGAGCAGTTCTTC. The full variable domain, completed using reference TRBV7-2 and TRBJ2-1, is GAGVSQSPSNKVTEKGKDVELRCDPISGHTALYWYRQSLGQGLEFLIYFQGNSAPDKSGLPSDRFSAERTGGSVSTLTIQRTQQEDSAVYLCASSPQRDFYNEQFFGPGTRLTVL.

Note on this clonotype: One end of the junction fails to match germline, which may point to a read error. J is TRBJ1-2 and V is TRBV6-5, with 10 bases lining up with TRBD1. In germline, CDR1 is MNHEY, CDR2 SVGAGI. This CDR3 has 15 amino acids. CDR3 nucleotide sequence: TGTGCCAGCAGTTATGCGGGACAGGGGCGCTATGGCTACAACTTC. Translated: CASSYAGQGRYGYNF.

This clonotype came up a few times. The genes are TRBV27 and TRBJ2-7; 7 bases line up with TRBD2. This CDR3 region has 16 residues. Germline trimming cut 0 bases from V and 1 base from J; bases unmatched to any gene: 6. Germline assignment: CDR1 MNHEY and CDR2 SMNVEV (reference sequence). Here the CDR3 reads CASSLSPSGASYEQYF. The DNA for the CDR3 is TGTGCCAGCAGTTTATCCCCTAGCGGTGCTTCCTACGAGCAGTACTTC.

This clonotype showed up just a few times. The chain joins TRBV15 to TRBJ1-1; 7 bases are a match to TRBD1. Trimming took 0 bases from V and 0 from J; bases not matched to a gene: 4. Germline V gene lookup returns CDR1 LNHNV and CDR2 YYDKDF (reference sequence). The CDR3 extends over 16 amino acids. The CDR3 DNA reads TGTGCCACCAGCAGAGATCCCGGGACAGTGAACACTGAAGCTTTCTTT. Encoded protein: CATSRDPGTVNTEAFF.

This clonotype was seen ten or more times. This chain uses TRBV28 with TRBJ2-7; maybe TRBD2 (5 bases). CDR1 is MDHEN, CDR2 SYDVKM, per germline. This CDR3 contains 18 residues. Trimming took off 5 bases at V and 0 bases at J, with 23 bases between the two ends. CDR3 DNA: TGTGCCAGCAGTCCCCGAAGTGGATGGCTAGAGGGCTCCTACGAGCAGTACGTC. It is translated as CASSPRSGWLEGSYEQYV.

The chain couples TRBV3-1 to TRBJ1-2; D is unresolved. Germline loops: CDR1 LGHDT, CDR2 YNNKEL (reference sequence). Trimming cost V 0 bases and J 8 bases, with 7 bases left between them. The length of the CDR3 is 12 residues. The CDR3 here is CASSQDGNGYTF. The DNA for the CDR3 is TGTGCCAGCAGCCAAGATGGGAACGGCTACACCTTC.

The chain has TRBV6-2 or TRBV6-3 and TRBJ1-1; TRBD1 agrees at 7 bases. CDR1 is MNHEY and CDR2 is SVGEGT in the germline V gene. This CDR3 has 16 amino acids. Trimming removed 2 bases from V and 5 bases from J; junction bases left unmatched: 11. In DNA, the CDR3 is TGTGCCAGCAGTTACGAGACAGGGTTGGGGGAGACTGAAGCTTTCTTT. Its protein product is CASSYETGLGETEAFF.

This clonotype was seen more than once but under ten times. The chain uses TRBV11-2 and TRBJ1-1, with D unresolved. The CDR3 runs to 14 residues. Germline V gene sequence: CDR1 SGHAT, CDR2 FQNNGV. The germline V and J ends were trimmed by 4 bases and 2 bases, with 11 bases remaining between them. CDR3 DNA: TGTGCCAGCAGCTCGGAGCACACCAACACTGAAGCTTTCTTT. Translated: CASSSEHTNTEAFF. Full variable domain (outside the CDR3, taken from reference TRBV11-2 and TRBJ1-1): EAGVAQSPRYKIIEKRQSVAFWCNPISGHATLYWYQQILGQGPKLLIQFQNNGVVDDSQLPKDRFSAERLKGVDSTLKIQPAKLEDSAVYLCASSSEHTNTEAFFGQGTRLTVV.

This clonotype has more than one count but fewer than ten. The chain links TRBV7-2 to TRBJ1-3; D is possibly TRBD1 (5 bases). V dropped 5 bases and J dropped 0 bases, with 17 bases sitting between them. Germline lookup yields CDR1 SGHTA and CDR2 FQGNSA. The CDR3 length is 17 residues. The CDR3 nucleotides are TGTGCCAGCAGCCCCGTCCCGGGACGGAGCTCTGGAAACACCATATATTTT. Translation: CASSPVPGRSSGNTIYF.